One and the same sample provided the 2 T cell receptor beta chains below, sequenced in a study of identical twins. MiXCR, applied by TCRdb to the 5' RACE reads, yields one record per CDR3 protein. This table has under 350,000 distinct CDR3 sequences, more than 8% appearing once. This same sample was also part of a study on yellow fever vaccine responses in identical twins.

Sequenced sample: CD8+ T cells sorted from blood. The receptors shown here come from a woman in her late teens or twenties in good health.

This rearrangement joins TRBV6-5 to TRBJ2-7; D ambiguous. Germline-derived CDR1 and CDR2 are MNHEY and SVGAGI. This CDR3 region has 11 residues. The V and J ends lost 1 base and 7 bases respectively, with 5 bases between them. The CDR3: CASSYFQEQYF. For the CDR3, the DNA is TGTGCCAGCAGTTACTTCCAGGAGCAGTACTTC.

The chain carries TRBV7-8 and TRBJ2-7, with TRBD2 matching 12 bases. CDR1 and CDR2 (germline): SGHVS, FQNEAQ. The length of the CDR3 is 17 residues. V shed 2 bases, J shed 5 bases, and the junction held 10 bases outside the gene matches. For the CDR3, the DNA is TGTGCCAGCAGCTTACGTTCTAGCGGGAGGGCCCAGAACGAGCAGTACTTC. This sequence encodes CASSLRSSGRAQNEQYF. The full variable domain, its missing parts supplied by reference TRBV7-8 and TRBJ2-7, is GAGVSQSPRYKVAKRGQDVALRCDPISGHVSLFWYQQALGQGPEFLTYFQNEAQLDKSGLPSDRFFAERPEGSVSTLKIQRTQQEDSAVYLCASSLRSSGRAQNEQYFGPGTRLTVT.